This TCR beta chain came from a study of T-cell memory formation after mild COVID-19. The CDR3 loop spans 14 amino acids. V was cut by 3 bases and J by 6 bases, with 15 bases left in between. Germline V gene sequence: CDR1 SGHRS, CDR2 YFSETQ. This clonotype turned up a few times. The authors produced TCR alpha and TCR beta cDNA libraries with sample barcodes and UMIs by 5'RACE using constant-segment primers. A single record per CDR3 protein comes from TCRdb applying MiXCR to the 5' RACE reads. The sample carries roughly 310,000 distinct CDR3 sequences, 15% recorded once. The genes are TRBV5-1 and TRBJ1-2; D is uncertain. The sample comprised PBMCs or a T cell subset sorted from them (not recorded which). The receptor comes from a man aged 18 to 30 who had mild COVID-19 (a few samples of this study predate the infection). Cell type and time point are not known. CDR3: CASSSREGGNGYTF. The CDR3 bases are TGCGCCAGCAGCTCCCGGGAGGGCGGTAATGGCTACACCTTC.